The subject of this entry is one T cell receptor beta chain. The data stem from a study of blood T cell repertoires in COVID-19. Study-wide context: Sites in the United States, Italy and Spain provided acute and convalescent COVID-19 samples. T cells, B-cell-depleted T cells, or PBMCs supplied cDNA or gDNA.

This CDR3 comprises 16 residues. As processed by the authors: Reference gene primer amplification gave nucleated cell count estimates. Assay used: immunoSEQ multiplex PCR; TCRdb lists only in-frame clones, some missing. Clone size and the V and J calls come from that table; the DNA yielded D and trimming. This repertoire shows 150,000 to 250,000 clones, approximately 82% found once; its top ten account for 6.9%. This clonotype was obtained from a human donor with acute or convalescent COVID-19. The donor label of this sample is uncertain. Sequencing was performed on peripheral blood. The chain combines TRBV12-2 with TRBJ1-5; TRBD1, the D gene given by the table, was not confirmed from the DNA. TRBV12-2 has pseudogene status. CDR3 in amino acids: CASRLGAGDSNQPQHF. The CDR3 DNA reads as TGTGCAAGTCGCTTAGGGGCAGGTGATAGCAATCAGCCCCAGCATTTT.